This T cell receptor (beta chain) stems from a study of T cells expressing NK-cell markers. Study summary: Each TCR beta repertoire originated in sorted T cells that were CD3+CD56+NKG2C+, CD3+CD56+NKG2C- or CD3+CD56-NKG2C+. The eight sequenced donors comprised seven who were HCMV-seropositive and one who was seronegative. Findings and caveats of the study: NKG2C+ dominant clonotypes from 5 to 7 donors made up roughly 1.0-7.0% of CD8+ T cells.

Note on this clonotype: What it binds is not known.

TCR beta cDNA was made by 5'RACE template switching with UMIs. TCRdb reworked the 5' RACE reads into one entry per CDR3 protein, no DNA. The ten most abundant clones cover approximately 12% of a sample with about 390,000 distinct CDR3 sequences. CDR1 is MGHRA, CDR2 YSYEKL, per germline. This CDR3 is 14 amino acids long. This clonotype was sampled from a woman between 50 and 59 years old in good health. The chain recombines TRBV4-1 with TRBJ2-5. Sequencing was done on a sample of blood T cells: a sorted CD56 or NKG2C T cell subset, CD4+ or CD8+ T cells, or bulk PBMC T cells (not recorded which). The CDR3 sequence is CASSQDRGIGTQYF.